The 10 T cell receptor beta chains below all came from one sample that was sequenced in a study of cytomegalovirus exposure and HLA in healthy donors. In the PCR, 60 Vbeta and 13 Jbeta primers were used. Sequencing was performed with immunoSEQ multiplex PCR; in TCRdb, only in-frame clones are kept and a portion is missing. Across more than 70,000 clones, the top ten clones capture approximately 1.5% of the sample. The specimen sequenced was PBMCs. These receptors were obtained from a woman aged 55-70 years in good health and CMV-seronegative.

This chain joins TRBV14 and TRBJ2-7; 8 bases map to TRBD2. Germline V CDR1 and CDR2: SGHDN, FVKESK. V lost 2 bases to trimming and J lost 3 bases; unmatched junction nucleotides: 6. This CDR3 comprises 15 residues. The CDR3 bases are TGTGCCAGCAGCCAATTTGCGGGAGGAAACTACGAGCAGTACTTC. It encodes CASSQFAGGNYEQYF. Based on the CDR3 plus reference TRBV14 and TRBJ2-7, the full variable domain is EAGVTQFPSHSVIEKGQTVTLRCDPISGHDNLYWYRRVMGKEIKFLLHFVKESKQDESGMPNNRFLAERTGGTYSTLKVQPAELEDSGVYFCASSQFAGGNYEQYFGPGTRLTVT.

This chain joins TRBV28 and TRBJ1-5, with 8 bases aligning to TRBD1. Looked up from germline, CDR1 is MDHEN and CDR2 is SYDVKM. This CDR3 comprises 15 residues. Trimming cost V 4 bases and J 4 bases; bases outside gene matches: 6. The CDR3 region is CASSSPRDRNQPQHF. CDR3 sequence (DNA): TGTGCCAGCAGTTCCCCCCGGGACAGGAATCAGCCCCAGCATTTT. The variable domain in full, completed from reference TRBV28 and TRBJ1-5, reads DVKVTQSSRYLVKRTGEKVFLECVQDMDHENMFWYRQDPGLGLRLIYFSYDVKMKEKGDIPEGYSVSREKKERFSLILESASTNQTSMYLCASSSPRDRNQPQHFGDGTRLSIL.

This CDR3 reads CAWSRGRGNLNEQFF. The CDR3 DNA follows: TGTGCCTGGAGCCGGGGCAGGGGGAATTTGAATGAGCAGTTCTTC. The chain uses TRBV30 and TRBJ2-1; TRBD1 aligns across 7 bases. V dropped 3 bases and J dropped 7; count of bases not matched to a gene: 12. This CDR3 is 15 amino acids long. Germline V gene data show CDR1 as GTSNPN and CDR2 as SVGIG (reference sequence). The entire variable domain, with the rest obtained from reference TRBV30 and TRBJ2-1, is as follows: SQTIHQWPATLVQPVGSPLSLECTVEGTSNPNLYWYRQAAGRGLQLLFYSVGIGQISSEVPQNLSASRPQDRQFILSSKKLLLSDSGFYLCAWSRGRGNLNEQFFGPGTRLTVL.

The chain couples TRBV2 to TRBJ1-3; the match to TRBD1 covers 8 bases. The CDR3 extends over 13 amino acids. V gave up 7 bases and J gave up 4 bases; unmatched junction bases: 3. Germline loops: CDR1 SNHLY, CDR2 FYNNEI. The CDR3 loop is CASIRDRGNTIYF. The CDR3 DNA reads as TGTGCCAGCATCCGGGACAGGGGAAACACCATATATTTT.

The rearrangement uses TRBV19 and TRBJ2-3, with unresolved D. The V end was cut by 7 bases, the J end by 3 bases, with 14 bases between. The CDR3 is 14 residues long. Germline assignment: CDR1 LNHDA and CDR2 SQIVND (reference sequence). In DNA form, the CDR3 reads TGTGCCAGTAAGCCAGCTTTCAGGACAGATACGCAGTATTTT. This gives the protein CASKPAFRTDTQYF.

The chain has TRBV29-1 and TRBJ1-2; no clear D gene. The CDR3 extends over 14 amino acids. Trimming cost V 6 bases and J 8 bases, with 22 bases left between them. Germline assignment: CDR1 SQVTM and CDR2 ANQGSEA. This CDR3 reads CSVELNSGVRGYTF. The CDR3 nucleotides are TGCAGCGTAGAGTTAAATTCCGGGGTTAGGGGCTACACCTTC.

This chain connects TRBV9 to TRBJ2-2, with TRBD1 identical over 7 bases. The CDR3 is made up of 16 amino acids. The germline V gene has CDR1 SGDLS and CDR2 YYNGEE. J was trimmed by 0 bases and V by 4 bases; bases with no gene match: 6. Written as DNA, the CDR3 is TGTGCCAGCAGCTACGACAGGGACCCGAACACCGGGGAGCTGTTTTTT. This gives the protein CASSYDRDPNTGELFF. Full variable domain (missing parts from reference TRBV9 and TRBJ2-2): DSGVTQTPKHLITATGQRVTLRCSPRSGDLSVYWYQQSLDQGLQFLIQYYNGEERAKGNILERFSAQQFPDLHSELNLSSLELGDSALYFCASSYDRDPNTGELFFGEGSRLTVL.

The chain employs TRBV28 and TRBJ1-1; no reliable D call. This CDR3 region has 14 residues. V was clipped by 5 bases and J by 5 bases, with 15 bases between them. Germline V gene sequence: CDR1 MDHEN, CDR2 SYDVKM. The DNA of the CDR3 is TGTGCCAGCAGTCCCCCCAGTCCCGGGACTGAAGCTTTCTTT. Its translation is CASSPPSPGTEAFF.

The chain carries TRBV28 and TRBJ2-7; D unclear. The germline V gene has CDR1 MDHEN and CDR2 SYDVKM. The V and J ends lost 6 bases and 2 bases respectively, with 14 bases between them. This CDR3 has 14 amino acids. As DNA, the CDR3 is TGTGCCAGCAGCCAACCCCGGAGTACCTACGAGCAGTACTTC. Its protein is CASSQPRSTYEQYF.

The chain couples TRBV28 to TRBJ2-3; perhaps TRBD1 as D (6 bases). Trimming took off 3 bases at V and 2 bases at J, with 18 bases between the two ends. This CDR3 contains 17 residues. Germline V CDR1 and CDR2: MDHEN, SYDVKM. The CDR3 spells CASSFFPGQSNTDTQYF. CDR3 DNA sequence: TGTGCCAGCAGTTTTTTTCCCGGACAGTCAAACACAGATACGCAGTATTTT.